These 23 T cell receptor beta chains originate from one sample sequenced in a study of OX40 agonist ivuxolimab in advanced cancers. Libraries were prepared by immunoSEQ multiplex PCR; TCRdb keeps only in-frame clonotypes and omits some of them. This table holds 100,000 or so clones, more than 85% found once. The material was CD4+ or CD8+ T cells sorted from blood, obtained in a trial of the OX40 agonist ivuxolimab. These receptor sequences come from an adult with an advanced solid tumor such as melanoma, head and neck, liver or kidney cancer.

The CDR3: CASSLAAGRGAPKNIQYF. CDR3 in DNA: TGTGCCAGCAGCTTGGCGGCGGGCAGGGGGGCCCCCAAAAACATTCAGTACTTC. The V and J genes are TRBV5-5 and TRBJ2-4, with D perhaps matching TRBD1 (7 bases). CDR3 length: 18 amino acids. Trimming pared 0 bases from V and 2 bases from J, leaving 18 bases between. Germline assignment: CDR1 SGHKS and CDR2 YYEKEE (reference sequence).

The chain joins TRBV28 to TRBJ1-6; D possibly corresponds to TRBD1 (5 bases). CDR1 and CDR2 from the germline V gene are MDHEN and SYDVKM. CDR3 length equals 15 residues. V dropped 2 bases and J dropped 7 bases, with 12 bases sitting between them. The CDR3 loop reads CASSLVQGRNSPLHF. DNA of the CDR3: TGTGCCAGCAGTTTAGTCCAGGGAAGAAATTCACCCCTCCACTTT. Together with reference TRBV28 and TRBJ1-6, the CDR3 gives the full variable domain: DVKVTQSSRYLVKRTGEKVFLECVQDMDHENMFWYRQDPGLGLRLIYFSYDVKMKEKGDIPEGYSVSREKKERFSLILESASTNQTSMYLCASSLVQGRNSPLHFGNGTRLTVT.

CDR3 loop: CSVEDRGARYNEQFF. The CDR3 coding sequence is TGCAGCGTTGAAGATCGGGGGGCAAGATACAATGAGCAGTTCTTC. The V gene is TRBV29-1, the J gene TRBJ2-1; D may be TRBD2 (7 bases). CDR1 is SQVTM and CDR2 is ANQGSEA in the germline V gene. V dropped 0 bases and J dropped 4 bases, with 13 bases sitting between them. The CDR3 runs to 15 residues.

This clone has a single count. The gene calls are TRBV11-3 and TRBJ2-7; 13 nucleotides line up with TRBD2. CDR3 length: 14 amino acids. Trimming removed 6 bases from V and 12 bases from J; junction bases left unmatched: 11. Germline V gene lookup returns CDR1 SGHNT and CDR2 YENEEA. CDR3 DNA sequence: TGTGCCAGCAGTTACGGACTAGCGGGAGATAAGCGGTACTTC. Encoded protein: CASSYGLAGDKRYF. Based on the CDR3 plus reference TRBV11-3 and TRBJ2-7, the full variable domain is EAGVVQSPRYKIIEKKQPVAFWCNPISGHNTLYWYLQNLGQGPELLIRYENEEAVDDSQLPKDRFSAERLKGVDSTLKIQPAELGDSAVYLCASSYGLAGDKRYFGPGTRLTVT.

The CDR3 here is CASSQDWTGYNEQFF. CDR3 DNA: TGCGCCAGCAGCCAAGATTGGACAGGTTACAATGAGCAGTTCTTC. V is TRBV4-1 and J is TRBJ2-1, with 7 bases identical to TRBD1. V trimming: 0 bases; J trimming: 4 bases; junction bases outside the gene matches: 3. The germline gives CDR1 MGHRA, CDR2 YSYEKL. The CDR3 is 15 residues long.

The rearrangement links TRBV5-6 to TRBJ2-4; 7 bases line up with TRBD1. V was clipped by 4 bases and J by 5 bases; unmatched bases: 6. CDR3 length equals 14 residues. Germline CDR1 is SGHDT and CDR2 is YYEEEE. The CDR3 is CASSLGTGENIQYF. CDR3 nucleotide sequence: TGTGCCAGCAGCCTGGGAACAGGGGAAAACATTCAGTACTTC. Full variable domain (rest looked up from reference TRBV5-6 and TRBJ2-4): DAGVTQSPTHLIKTRGQQVTLRCSPKSGHDTVSWYQQALGQGPQFIFQYYEEEERQRGNFPDRFSGHQFPNYSSELNVNALLLGDSALYLCASSLGTGENIQYFGAGTRLSVL.

The chain couples TRBV5-3 to TRBJ1-2; 10 nucleotides agree with TRBD1. TRBV5-3 is identified as an open reading frame with a role that is uncertain. V lost 4 bases and J lost 4; bases outside the gene matches: 7. CDR3 length equals 15 residues. CDR3 nucleotide sequence: TGTGCCAGAAGCATCGGGACAGGGGAGCTCTATGGCTACACCTTC. This sequence encodes CARSIGTGELYGYTF.

The chain couples TRBV4-3 to TRBJ1-2, with TRBD1 as a possible D gene (5 bases). Germline loops: CDR1 LGHNA, CDR2 YSLEER. The CDR3 consists of 16 residues. V was trimmed by 0 bases and J by 3 bases, leaving 14 bases between them. The CDR3 region is CASSQDRLGGDYGYTF. CDR3 sequence (DNA): TGCGCCAGCAGCCAAGATCGCTTGGGGGGGGACTATGGCTACACCTTC.

This clone was picked up one time. The V gene is TRBV6-5, the J gene TRBJ1-2; 11 bases match TRBD1. The ends lost 0 bases at V and 3 bases at J; junction bases unmatched: 0. Germline V lookup: CDR1 MNHEY, CDR2 SVGAGI. CDR3 length: 15 amino acids. CDR3 region: CASSYSGQGDYGYTF. The CDR3 DNA reads TGTGCCAGCAGTTACTCGGGACAGGGGGACTATGGCTACACCTTC.

V is TRBV19 and J is TRBJ1-4; no definite D call. V shed 9 bases and J shed 8 bases, with 7 bases lying between them. This CDR3 contains 10 residues. Per germline, CDR1 LNHDA and CDR2 SQIVND (reference sequence). CDR3 amino acids: CASAGEKLFF. In DNA form, the CDR3 reads TGTGCCAGCGCCGGGGAAAAACTGTTTTTT.

The gene calls are TRBV7-9 and TRBJ2-1, with 9 bases matching TRBD2. The CDR3 has 14 residues. Germline loops: CDR1 SEHNR, CDR2 FQNEAQ (reference sequence). Trimming took 4 bases from V and 6 from J; bases not matched to a gene: 4. The DNA of the CDR3 is TGTGCCAGCAGCTCCTCGGGACTAGCCAATGAGCAGTTCTTC. This translates into CASSSSGLANEQFF.

The gene calls are TRBV29-1 and TRBJ1-2; D may be TRBD1 (5 bases). The V end was cut by 0 bases, the J end by 4 bases, with 9 bases between. Germline V lookup: CDR1 SQVTM, CDR2 ANQGSEA. CDR3 length: 13 amino acids. The CDR3 here is CSVEDQGFYGYTF. For the CDR3, the DNA is TGCAGCGTTGAAGATCAGGGCTTCTATGGCTACACCTTC.

The chain links TRBV9 to TRBJ2-7, with a tentative D call TRBD2 (6 bases). V lost 0 bases and J lost 3, with 13 bases in between. CDR1 and CDR2 from the germline V gene are SGDLS and YYNGEE. CDR3 length: 15 amino acids. Here the CDR3 reads CASSVDGSRVYEQYF. As DNA, the CDR3 is TGTGCCAGCAGCGTAGACGGGAGTAGGGTCTACGAGCAGTACTTC.

V and J are TRBV6-6 and TRBJ1-2; 7 bases fit TRBD1. The CDR3 runs to 15 residues. The V and J ends lost 5 bases and 5 bases, in that order; junction bases with no gene match: 11. CDR1 and CDR2 from the germline V gene are MNHNY and SVGAGI (reference sequence). The CDR3, as DNA: TGTGCCAGCAGTCATCGGGACAGTCACGTTTATGGCTACACCTTC. It specifies CASSHRDSHVYGYTF.

The chain links TRBV9 to TRBJ1-1, with D possibly being TRBD1 (6 bases). Germline V gene data show CDR1 as SGDLS and CDR2 as YYNGEE. The CDR3 is 14 residues long. Trimming left V 2 bases short and J 0 bases short, with 8 bases between. The CDR3 here is CASSVTGMNTEAFF. In nucleotides, the CDR3 is TGTGCCAGCAGCGTTACAGGGATGAACACTGAAGCTTTCTTT.

This clone has just one count. The genes are TRBV7-6 and TRBJ1-3; D gene uncertain. This CDR3 is 15 amino acids long. The germline V gene has CDR1 SGHVS and CDR2 FNYEAQ. Trimming cost V 5 bases and J 0 bases, with 11 bases left between them. CDR3 nucleotides: TGTGCCAGCAGCCCCTCATCCAGCTCTGGAAACACCATATATTTT. Encoded protein: CASSPSSSSGNTIYF.

The rearrangement uses TRBV27 and TRBJ1-2; 7 bases line up with TRBD1. This CDR3 is built from 17 residues. With 6 bases clipped from V and 5 bases from J, the junction kept 18 bases outside the gene matches. Germline values: CDR1 MNHEY, CDR2 SMNVEV (reference sequence). The CDR3: CASSLYRNRQGEYGYTF. The CDR3 nucleotides are TGTGCCAGCAGCCTGTACCGAAATCGACAGGGAGAATATGGCTACACCTTC.

The chain carries TRBV27 and TRBJ2-6, with D hard to call. Trimming took off 0 bases at V and 0 bases at J, with 15 bases between the two ends. This CDR3 has 19 amino acids. Germline lookup yields CDR1 MNHEY and CDR2 SMNVEV (reference sequence). CDR3 sequence reads: CASSLSFSMGSSGANVLTF. The CDR3 bases are TGTGCCAGCAGTTTATCTTTTTCCATGGGTAGCTCTGGGGCCAACGTCCTGACTTTC.

This clone came up once. This chain joins TRBV27 and TRBJ2-1, with D perhaps TRBD2 (6 bases). Per the germline V gene, CDR1 is MNHEY and CDR2 is SMNVEV (reference sequence). CDR3 length equals 15 residues. Trimming removed 2 bases at V and 9 bases at J, with 17 bases between. The CDR3 region is CASSLVVTAGSEQFF. The CDR3, as DNA: TGTGCCAGCAGTTTAGTGGTGACTGCGGGGAGTGAGCAGTTCTTC.

The chain employs TRBV14 and TRBJ1-1, with D tentatively TRBD1 (6 bases). There are 15 residues in the CDR3. The germline V gene has CDR1 SGHDN and CDR2 FVKESK. With 3 bases removed from V and 6 bases from J, the gap between germline ends came to 17 bases. CDR3 loop: CASSQDGGTIAEAFF. In DNA form, the CDR3 reads TGTGCCAGCAGCCAGGATGGAGGGACAATAGCTGAAGCTTTCTTT.

A word on this clone: Other nucleotide sequences in the sample specify the same CDR3. The chain employs TRBV27 and TRBJ1-1; D is undetermined. The ends were cut back, 2 bases at V and 5 bases at J, with 9 bases in the middle. CDR3 size: 13 residues. Germline CDR1 reads MNHEY; CDR2 reads SMNVEV (reference sequence). CDR3: CASSLGGRTEAFF. CDR3 nucleotides: TGTGCCAGCAGTTTAGGAGGGAGGACTGAAGCTTTCTTT.

The chain uses TRBV13 and TRBJ2-3; D is undetermined. V gave up 3 bases and J gave up 2 bases, with 9 bases separating them. The germline CDR1 and CDR2 sequences are PRHDT and FYEKMQ (reference sequence). This CDR3 region has 14 residues. CDR3 residues: CASSFWAPTDTQYF. CDR3 DNA: TGTGCCAGCAGCTTTTGGGCGCCCACAGATACGCAGTATTTT.

The CDR3 region has the DNA TGTGCCACCAGCAGAGCTTGGACGGCGGCAACTAATGAAAAACTGTTTTTT. Protein product: CATSRAWTAATNEKLFF. The V gene is TRBV15, the J gene TRBJ1-4, with D unresolved. Germline CDR1 and CDR2: LNHNV and YYDKDF (reference sequence). V was shortened by 1 base and J by 0 bases, with 12 bases between the two germline ends. CDR3 size: 17 residues.